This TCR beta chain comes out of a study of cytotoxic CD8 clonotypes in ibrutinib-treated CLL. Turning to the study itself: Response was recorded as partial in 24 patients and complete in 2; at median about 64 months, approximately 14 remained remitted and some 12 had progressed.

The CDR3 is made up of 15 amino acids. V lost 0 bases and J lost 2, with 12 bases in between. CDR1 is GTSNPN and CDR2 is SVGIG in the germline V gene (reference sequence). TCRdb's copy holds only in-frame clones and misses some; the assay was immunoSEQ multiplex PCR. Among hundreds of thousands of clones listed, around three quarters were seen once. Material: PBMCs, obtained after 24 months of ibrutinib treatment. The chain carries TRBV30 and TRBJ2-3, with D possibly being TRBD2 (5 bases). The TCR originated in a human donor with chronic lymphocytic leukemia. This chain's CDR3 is CAWSVRSGHTDTQYF. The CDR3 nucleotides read TGTGCCTGGAGTGTACGGAGCGGCCACACAGATACGCAGTATTTT.